These 18 T cell receptor beta chains share one sample of origin, sequenced in a study of blood T cells in healthy people across ages. Combining a sample-barcoded 5' primer with a J-beta primer mix, a second PCR ran for roughly 7 to 11 cycles. TCRdb reprocessed the 5' RACE reads via MiXCR and lists one record per CDR3 protein. The repertoire includes about 730,000 distinct CDR3 sequences, 40% to 45% of them detected once, and roughly 20% sits in the top ten. The sample comprised blood. The receptors come from an older woman in good health.

Only a few counts were recorded for this clonotype. The chain links TRBV21-1 to TRBJ2-1. TRBV21-1 is flagged as a pseudogene. The length of the CDR3 is 12 residues. CDR3 nucleotides: TGTGCCAGCAGCAAAGGAAAGACTGAGCAGTTCTTC. It codes for CASSKGKTEQFF.

This clonotype was seen a handful of times. The rearrangement joins TRBV25-1 to TRBJ2-5; a possible D gene is TRBD1 (5 bases). This CDR3 is built from 15 residues. The germline V gene encodes CDR1 MGHDK and CDR2 SYGVNS. V was clipped by 6 bases and J by 5 bases, with 19 bases between them. The CDR3 region is CASSRRAGHRETQYF. The CDR3 DNA is TGTGCCAGCAGCCGAAGGGCAGGGCATAGGGAGACCCAGTACTTC.

This chain links TRBV12-3 or TRBV12-4 with TRBJ2-1; 12 positions match TRBD2. The CDR3 consists of 19 residues. The junction had 11 bases not matched to a gene; V was cut back by 5 bases and J by 0 bases. The CDR3 reads CASSPPTSGGHSSYNEQFF. DNA for the CDR3: TGTGCCAGCAGTCCCCCGACTAGCGGGGGCCACAGCTCCTACAATGAGCAGTTCTTC.

In this sample, this clonotype turned up many times. The chain uses TRBV4-1 and TRBJ2-3; 10 bases agree with TRBD2. This CDR3 is built from 16 residues. The ends lost 0 bases at V and 6 bases at J; junction bases unmatched: 6. Germline-derived CDR1 and CDR2 are MGHRA and YSYEKL. CDR3 DNA: TGCGCCAGCAGCCAAGATGTAGCGGGGGGCGTGGATACGCAGTATTTT. Translating gives CASSQDVAGGVDTQYF.

The chain combines TRBV20-1 with TRBJ2-1, with 10 bases matching TRBD2. There are 14 residues in the CDR3. CDR1 and CDR2 from the germline V gene are DFQATT and SNEGSKA (reference sequence). Trimming took 5 bases from V and 7 from J; bases not matched to a gene: 8. DNA for the CDR3: TGCAGTGCTTATTCCGGGACTAGCGTTAATGAGCAGTTCTTC. Protein product: CSAYSGTSVNEQFF.

This clonotype was seen a few times. The chain couples TRBV3-1 to TRBJ2-1; 10 nucleotides match TRBD2. The CDR3 is made up of 15 amino acids. Germline V gene data show CDR1 as LGHDT and CDR2 as YNNKEL (reference sequence). V lost 4 bases, J lost 5 bases, and 5 bases stayed unmatched. The CDR3 loop is CASSLSGRTDNEQFF. The CDR3 region has the DNA TGTGCCAGCAGCCTTAGCGGGAGGACCGACAATGAGCAGTTCTTC.

This chain links TRBV7-3 with TRBJ2-6, with D unresolved. The CDR3 is made up of 15 amino acids. The germline V and J ends were trimmed by 4 bases and 2 bases, with 9 bases remaining between them. The V gene's germline CDR1 is SGHTA and CDR2 FQGTGA. Here the CDR3 DNA reads TGTGCCAGCAGCTACGATGGGGCTGGGGCCAACGTCCTGACTTTC. Its protein is CASSYDGAGANVLTF.

This clonotype came up a few times. In DNA, the CDR3 is TGTGCCAGCAGGACTGGGACTAGCGGTCAAGAGACCCAGTTCTTC. As protein: CASRTGTSGQETQFF. The genes are TRBV12-3 or TRBV12-4 and TRBJ2-5, with 11 positions matching TRBD2. With the DNA end fitting TRBJ2-1 better, the J assignment may be wrong. CDR3 length: 15 amino acids.

This clonotype was observed many times. The CDR3 DNA reads as TGTGCCAGCAGCTTAGATCGGGACAGGGCTCGCGAGCAGTACTTC. This encodes CASSLDRDRAREQYF. J is TRBJ2-7 and V is TRBV7-2, with 9 bases lining up with TRBD1. The ends lost 1 base at V and 6 bases at J; junction bases unmatched: 7. Germline loops: CDR1 SGHTA, CDR2 FQGNSA. There are 15 residues in the CDR3.

The rearrangement uses TRBV20-1 and TRBJ1-2; TRBD1 is a possible D gene (6 bases). Trimming pared 8 bases from V and 0 bases from J, leaving 13 bases between. Germline V gives CDR1 DFQATT, CDR2 SNEGSKA (reference sequence). The CDR3 extends over 13 amino acids. The CDR3: CSLEGQSNYGYTF. The CDR3 nucleotides read TGCAGTTTGGAAGGACAGTCTAACTATGGCTACACCTTC.

The chain uses TRBV5-1 and TRBJ1-2; 7 bases map to TRBD1. The CDR3 is 14 amino acids. From germline, CDR1 is SGHRS and CDR2 YFSETQ. V lost 4 bases, J lost 3 bases, and 6 bases stayed unmatched. The CDR3 bases are TGCGCCAGCAGCGAGGCAGGGGGGGACTATGGCTACACCTTC. Amino acids: CASSEAGGDYGYTF.

In this sample, this clonotype turned up a few times. CDR3 sequence: CASSQDLGRGHTYNEQFF. The CDR3 DNA sequence: TGCGCCAGCAGCCAAGATCTGGGTCGGGGCCACACCTACAATGAGCAGTTCTTC. The rearrangement joins TRBV4-1 to TRBJ2-1, with D perhaps assigned TRBD1 or TRBD2 (5 bases each). V gave up 0 bases and J gave up 2 bases, with 17 bases separating them. Germline CDR1 and CDR2: MGHRA and YSYEKL. The CDR3 has 18 residues.

This clonotype has more than one count but fewer than ten. The chain uses TRBV28 and TRBJ1-4; 8 bases map to TRBD1. J lost 5 bases, V lost 6 bases, and 5 bases had no gene match. CDR1 and CDR2 from the germline V gene are MDHEN and SYDVKM. The CDR3 loop spans 14 amino acids. The CDR3 sequence: CASSSGQENEKLFF. The CDR3 region has the DNA TGTGCCAGCAGCTCGGGACAGGAGAATGAAAAACTGTTTTTT.

The gene calls are TRBV12-3 or TRBV12-4 and TRBJ2-7; 10 nucleotides align to TRBD2. J gave up 3 bases and V 8 bases, and 7 bases lay outside the gene matches. This CDR3 region has 14 residues. CDR3 nucleotides: TGTGCCAGCGCAGGACTAGCGGACGACTACGAGCAGTACTTC. Protein sequence: CASAGLADDYEQYF.

This clonotype has a handful of counts. The J gene is TRBJ2-3, the V gene TRBV4-1; 8 bases are a match to TRBD2. J gave up 3 bases and V 0 bases, and 8 bases lay outside the gene matches. CDR3 length: 17 residues. CDR1 is MGHRA, CDR2 YSYEKL, per germline. In DNA, the CDR3 is TGCGCCAGCAGCCAAGAGGGTGGCGGGGGGAGGACAGATACGCAGTATTTT. Amino acid sequence: CASSQEGGGGRTDTQYF.

This clonotype has just a few counts. CDR3 DNA: TGTGCCAGCAGCTTAGGCCGCACAAACAATGAGCAGTTCTTC. Translation gives CASSLGRTNNEQFF. The chain has TRBV7-2 and TRBJ2-1; no definite D call. This CDR3 has 14 amino acids. Trimming pared 1 base from V and 5 bases from J, leaving 9 bases between. Germline assignment: CDR1 SGHTA and CDR2 FQGNSA.

On this clonotype itself: One base away lies a much larger clone, so this may be a sequencing read error. CDR3 sequence: CASGPTGVDTDTQYF. The CDR3 coding sequence is TGCGCCAGCGGACCCACGGGAGTGGACACAGATACGCAGTATTTT. J is TRBJ2-3 and V is TRBV5-1, with D possibly being TRBD2 (6 bases). V was trimmed by 7 bases and J by 2 bases, leaving 17 bases between them. The CDR3 is 15 amino acids. The V gene's germline CDR1 is SGHRS and CDR2 YFSETQ.

The chain employs TRBV20-1 and TRBJ2-7, with unresolved D. Germline values: CDR1 DFQATT, CDR2 SNEGSKA (reference sequence). The CDR3 extends over 14 amino acids. The V gene lost 5 bases and the J gene lost 2 bases, with 16 bases spanning the gap. The CDR3 sequence is CSASVGSAAYEQYF. For the CDR3, the DNA is TGCAGTGCTTCGGTTGGATCGGCTGCCTACGAGCAGTACTTC.